These 7 T cell receptor beta chains were sequenced from one sample in a study of early T cells in non-severe SARS-CoV-2 infection. TCRdb re-called the 5' RACE reads through MiXCR, storing one row per CDR3 protein. Of under 90,000 distinct CDR3 sequences listed, 14% are singletons. Sequencing input: whole blood. The origin of the receptors is an adult who was a healthcare worker with PCR-confirmed SARS-CoV-2 infection or an uninfected control (not recorded which).

This sequence joins TRBV4-2 and TRBJ2-7, with 12 nucleotides matching TRBD2. With V trimmed by 3 bases and J by 3 bases, 6 bases remained unmatched. Germline V CDR1 and CDR2: LGHNA, YNFKEQ. The CDR3 totals 16 residues. Written as DNA, the CDR3 is TGTGCCAGCAGCCAGGCGACTAGCGGGGGCGTCTACGAGCAGTACTTC. This codes for CASSQATSGGVYEQYF.

This clonotype was counted only a few times. The V call is TRBV20-1, the J call TRBJ2-3; 9 nucleotides agree with TRBD2. Per germline, CDR1 DFQATT and CDR2 SNEGSKA (reference sequence). The CDR3 sequence is 13 residues long. The V segment lost 7 bases and the J segment 6 bases; nucleotides outside the gene matches: 8. CDR3 sequence: CSGYSGGGDTQYF. DNA for the CDR3: TGCAGTGGTTATAGCGGGGGCGGGGATACGCAGTATTTT.

In its sample, this clonotype was seen a few times. This chain uses TRBV7-8 with TRBJ1-1, with a tentative D call TRBD1 (5 bases). Germline V gene sequence: CDR1 SGHVS, CDR2 FQNEAQ. The CDR3 is made up of 14 amino acids. The V gene lost 5 bases and the J gene lost 2 bases, with 12 bases spanning the gap. The CDR3 is CASSAGQRNTEAFF. CDR3 coding DNA: TGTGCCAGCAGCGCCGGACAACGAAACACTGAAGCTTTCTTT.

Only a few counts were recorded for this clonotype. The CDR3 sequence is CASSVGISYGYTF. The CDR3 DNA reads TGTGCCAGCAGCGTAGGTATCAGCTATGGCTACACCTTC. The rearrangement uses TRBV9 and TRBJ1-2, with D hard to call. The CDR3 length is 13 residues. CDR1 is SGDLS, CDR2 YYNGEE, per germline. V shed 0 bases and J shed 4 bases, with 7 bases lying between them.

This clonotype was observed a handful of times. The chain carries TRBV7-6 and TRBJ1-5, with 9 positions matching TRBD1. The CDR3 consists of 15 residues. The germline V gene has CDR1 SGHVS and CDR2 FNYEAQ. J lost 1 base, V lost 6 bases, and 4 bases had no gene match. This CDR3 reads CASRLGTGSNQPQHF. DNA for the CDR3: TGTGCCAGCAGACTCGGGACAGGGAGCAATCAGCCCCAGCATTTT.

V usage is TRBV2 and J usage is TRBJ2-7; no firm D call. Germline V CDR1 and CDR2: SNHLY, FYNNEI. Between the trimmed V and J ends, which lost 1 base and 4 bases, there was a span of 11 bases. The CDR3 has 14 amino acids. The CDR3 region has the DNA TGTGCCAGCAGTGAAGAATCTATAGGATACGAGCAGTACTTC. Protein sequence: CASSEESIGYEQYF.

The CDR3 protein is CSVGGGGTGELFF. The CDR3 region has the DNA TGCAGCGTTGGAGGAGGGGGCACCGGGGAGCTGTTTTTT. The chain joins TRBV29-1 to TRBJ2-2, with D perhaps matching TRBD1 or TRBD2 (6 bases each). Trimming pared 4 bases from V and 4 bases from J, leaving 10 bases between. Looked up from germline, CDR1 is SQVTM and CDR2 is ANQGSEA. CDR3 length: 13 residues.